This TCR beta chain was identified during a study of OX40 agonist ivuxolimab in advanced cancers. Study context: Hepatocellular carcinoma, melanoma, renal cell or head and neck cancer affected the dose-escalation patients.

This CDR3 has 13 residues. CDR1 is MRHNA, CDR2 SNTAGT, per germline. Trimming removed 3 bases at V and 6 bases at J, with 8 bases between. Repertoires were generated with immunoSEQ multiplex PCR, while TCRdb's copy carries only in-frame clones and drops some. Among over 65,000 clones listed, approximately 85% were seen once. This clone was counted only a few times. Its target is not known. Findings of the study overall: There were, on average, more expanded clones in CD8+ T cells than in CD4+. At 0.1 to 3.0 mg/kg, clonal expansion of CD4+ and CD8+ blood T cells had occurred by week 6. Not determined was the antigen specificity of the expanded peripheral T cells.

The clonotype comes from an adult with an advanced solid tumor such as melanoma, head and neck, liver or kidney cancer. The sequences come from CD4+ or CD8+ T cells sorted from blood, collected in a trial of the OX40 agonist ivuxolimab. The chain carries TRBV6-4 and TRBJ2-2; D gene ambiguous. CDR3 amino acids: CASSDGWSGELFF. DNA of the CDR3: TGTGCCAGCAGTGATGGGTGGTCCGGGGAGCTGTTTTTT.